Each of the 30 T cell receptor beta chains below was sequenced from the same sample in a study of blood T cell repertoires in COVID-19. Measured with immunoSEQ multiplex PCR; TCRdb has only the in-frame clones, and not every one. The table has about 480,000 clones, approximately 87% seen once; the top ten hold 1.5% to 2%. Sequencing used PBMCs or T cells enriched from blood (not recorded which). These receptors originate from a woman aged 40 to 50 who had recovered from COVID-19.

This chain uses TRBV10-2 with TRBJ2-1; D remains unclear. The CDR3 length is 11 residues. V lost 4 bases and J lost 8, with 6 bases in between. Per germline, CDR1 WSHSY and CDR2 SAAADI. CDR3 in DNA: TGCGCCAGCAGTGGTTTCGATGAGCAGTTCTTC. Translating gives CASSGFDEQFF.

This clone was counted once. CDR3 sequence (DNA): TGTGCCATCAGTGAGTCGAAGGCCTCGACTTATGAGCAGTTCTTC. Amino acid sequence: CAISESKASTYEQFF. The chain has TRBV10-3 and TRBJ2-1; D uncertain. The germline V and J ends were trimmed by 0 bases and 8 bases, with 14 bases remaining between them. The CDR3 has 15 amino acids. In germline, CDR1 is ENHRY, CDR2 SYGVKD.

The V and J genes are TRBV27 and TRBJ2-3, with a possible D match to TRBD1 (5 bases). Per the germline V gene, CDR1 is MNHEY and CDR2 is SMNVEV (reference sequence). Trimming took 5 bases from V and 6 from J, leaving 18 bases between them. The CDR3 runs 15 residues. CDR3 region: CASSRLGAGLDTQYF. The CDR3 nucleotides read TGTGCCAGCAGTCGACTGGGCGCAGGGTTGGATACGCAGTATTTT.

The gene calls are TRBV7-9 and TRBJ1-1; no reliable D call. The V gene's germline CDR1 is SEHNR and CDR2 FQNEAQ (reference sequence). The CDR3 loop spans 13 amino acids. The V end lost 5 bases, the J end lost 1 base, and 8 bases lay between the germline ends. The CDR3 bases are TGTGCCAGCAGCCCCCGGGGGAACACTGAAGCTTTCTTT. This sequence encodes CASSPRGNTEAFF.

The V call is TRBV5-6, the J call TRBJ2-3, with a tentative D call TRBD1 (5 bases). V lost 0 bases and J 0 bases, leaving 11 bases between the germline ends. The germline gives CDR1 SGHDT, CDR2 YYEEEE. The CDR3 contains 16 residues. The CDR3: CASSLGVQASTDTQYF. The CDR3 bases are TGTGCCAGCAGCTTGGGTGTACAGGCCAGCACAGATACGCAGTATTTT.

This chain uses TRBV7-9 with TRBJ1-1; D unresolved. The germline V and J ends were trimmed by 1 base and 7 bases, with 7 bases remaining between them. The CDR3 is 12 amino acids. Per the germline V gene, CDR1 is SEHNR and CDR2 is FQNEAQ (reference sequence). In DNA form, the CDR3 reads TGTGCCAGCAGCTTAGAGCGCATTGAAGCTTTCTTT. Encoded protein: CASSLERIEAFF.

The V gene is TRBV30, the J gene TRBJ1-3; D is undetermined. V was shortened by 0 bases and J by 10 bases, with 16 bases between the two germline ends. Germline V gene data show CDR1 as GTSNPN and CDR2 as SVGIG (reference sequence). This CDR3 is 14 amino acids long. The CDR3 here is CAWSVGRGVATIYF. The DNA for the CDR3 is TGTGCCTGGAGTGTAGGCCGGGGAGTAGCAACCATATATTTT.

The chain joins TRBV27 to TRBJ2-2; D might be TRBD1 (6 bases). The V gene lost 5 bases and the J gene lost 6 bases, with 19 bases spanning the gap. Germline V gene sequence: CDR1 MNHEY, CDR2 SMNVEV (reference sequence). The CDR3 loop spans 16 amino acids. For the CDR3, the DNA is TGTGCCAGCAGTACACTGGACAGCCCCGGTTCCGGGGAGCTGTTTTTT. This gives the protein CASSTLDSPGSGELFF.

The CDR3 protein is CASSLVGLNGELFF. DNA for the CDR3: TGTGCCAGCAGCTTGGTTGGACTCAACGGGGAGCTGTTTTTT. The rearrangement links TRBV7-7 to TRBJ2-2; possibly TRBD2 for D (5 bases). Trimming pared 3 bases from V and 7 bases from J, leaving 12 bases between. The CDR3 contains 14 residues. CDR1 and CDR2 from the germline V gene are SSHAT and FNYEAQ (reference sequence).

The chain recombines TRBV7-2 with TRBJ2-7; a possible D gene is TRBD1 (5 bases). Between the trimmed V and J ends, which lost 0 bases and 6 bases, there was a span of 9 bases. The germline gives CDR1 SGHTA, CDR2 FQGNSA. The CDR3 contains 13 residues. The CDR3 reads CASSLAWGLEQYF. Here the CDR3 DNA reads TGTGCCAGCAGCTTAGCATGGGGCCTCGAGCAGTACTTC.

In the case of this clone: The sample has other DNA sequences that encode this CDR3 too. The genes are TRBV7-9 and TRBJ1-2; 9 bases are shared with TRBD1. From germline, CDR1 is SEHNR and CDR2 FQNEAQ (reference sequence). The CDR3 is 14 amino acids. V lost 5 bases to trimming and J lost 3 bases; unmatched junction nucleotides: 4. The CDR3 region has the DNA TGTGCCAGCAGCAAACAGGGGGCAGACTATGGCTACACCTTC. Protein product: CASSKQGADYGYTF.

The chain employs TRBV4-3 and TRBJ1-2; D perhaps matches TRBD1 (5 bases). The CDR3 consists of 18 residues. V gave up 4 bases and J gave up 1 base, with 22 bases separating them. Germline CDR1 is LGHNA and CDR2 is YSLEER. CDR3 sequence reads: CASSRETAGENLNYGYTF. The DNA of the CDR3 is TGCGCCAGCAGCCGAGAGACCGCGGGGGAAAACCTTAACTATGGCTACACCTTC.

This CDR3 is CAWSVSRMLGNQPQHF. CDR3 nucleotides: TGTGCCTGGAGTGTAAGCCGTATGTTGGGCAATCAGCCCCAGCATTTT. The V gene is TRBV30, the J gene TRBJ1-5, with D hard to call. V was clipped by 0 bases and J by 2 bases, with 14 bases between them. Germline V CDR1 and CDR2: GTSNPN, SVGIG (reference sequence). This CDR3 has 16 residues.

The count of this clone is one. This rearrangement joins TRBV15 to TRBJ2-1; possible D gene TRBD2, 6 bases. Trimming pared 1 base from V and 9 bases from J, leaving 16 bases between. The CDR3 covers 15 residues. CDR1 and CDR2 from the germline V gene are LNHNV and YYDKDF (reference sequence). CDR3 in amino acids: CATSRAGAGMGEQFF. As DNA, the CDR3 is TGTGCCACCAGCAGAGCGGGAGCGGGTATGGGTGAGCAGTTCTTC.

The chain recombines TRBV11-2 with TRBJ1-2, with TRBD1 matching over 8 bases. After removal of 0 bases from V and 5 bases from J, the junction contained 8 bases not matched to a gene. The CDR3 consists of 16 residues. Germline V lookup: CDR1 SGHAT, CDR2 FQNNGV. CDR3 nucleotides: TGTGCCAGCAGCTTAGATTTCGGACAGGGCGAATATGGCTACACCTTC. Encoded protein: CASSLDFGQGEYGYTF. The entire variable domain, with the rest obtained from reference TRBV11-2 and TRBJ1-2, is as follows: EAGVAQSPRYKIIEKRQSVAFWCNPISGHATLYWYQQILGQGPKLLIQFQNNGVVDDSQLPKDRFSAERLKGVDSTLKIQPAKLEDSAVYLCASSLDFGQGEYGYTFGSGTRLTVV.

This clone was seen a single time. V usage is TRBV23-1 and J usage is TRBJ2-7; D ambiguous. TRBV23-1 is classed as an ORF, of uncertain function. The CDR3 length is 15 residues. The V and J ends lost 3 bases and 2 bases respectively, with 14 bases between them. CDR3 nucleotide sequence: TGCGCCAGCAGTCAGGAGTGGTCAGCTACCTACGAGCAGTACTTC. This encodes CASSQEWSATYEQYF.

Here the CDR3 DNA reads TGCAGCGCCTCCGGGAGCTCCTACGAGCAGTACTTC. Translated: CSASGSSYEQYF. The V gene is TRBV29-1, the J gene TRBJ2-7; the D gene is possibly TRBD2 (6 bases). Germline CDR1 SQVTM, CDR2 ANQGSEA. Trimming removed 7 bases at V and 0 bases at J, with 10 bases between. CDR3 size: 12 residues.

Here the CDR3 DNA reads TGTGCCAGCTCACCTAGCGACAGGTATTACACTGAAGCTTTCTTT. Its translation is CASSPSDRYYTEAFF. The chain carries TRBV18 and TRBJ1-1; weak D call: TRBD1 (6 bases). CDR3 size: 15 residues. V shed 3 bases and J shed 3 bases, with 14 bases lying between them. Germline loops: CDR1 KGHSH, CDR2 LQKENI.

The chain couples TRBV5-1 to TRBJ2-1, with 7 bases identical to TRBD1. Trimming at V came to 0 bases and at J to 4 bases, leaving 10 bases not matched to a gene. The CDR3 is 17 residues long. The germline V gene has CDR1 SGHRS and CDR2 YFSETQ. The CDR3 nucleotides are TGCGCCAGCAGCTTGGGACAGGGAATCCATAGATACAATGAGCAGTTCTTC. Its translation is CASSLGQGIHRYNEQFF.

CDR3 DNA sequence: TGTGCCAGTAGTCGGGGTAGCGGGAGCCCCTACAATGAGCAGTTCTTC. It yields the protein CASSRGSGSPYNEQFF. The chain couples TRBV19 to TRBJ2-1; TRBD2 matches 9 bases. V lost 5 bases to trimming and J lost 2 bases; unmatched junction nucleotides: 7. The CDR3 is 16 residues long. Germline CDR1 reads LNHDA; CDR2 reads SQIVND (reference sequence).

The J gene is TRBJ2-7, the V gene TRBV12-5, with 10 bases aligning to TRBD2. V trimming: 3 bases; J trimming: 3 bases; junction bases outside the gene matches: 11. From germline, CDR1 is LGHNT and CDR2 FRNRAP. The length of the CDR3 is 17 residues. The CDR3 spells CASGLSTGLARVYEQYF. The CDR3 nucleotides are TGTGCTAGTGGTTTATCTACGGGACTAGCGAGGGTCTACGAGCAGTACTTC.

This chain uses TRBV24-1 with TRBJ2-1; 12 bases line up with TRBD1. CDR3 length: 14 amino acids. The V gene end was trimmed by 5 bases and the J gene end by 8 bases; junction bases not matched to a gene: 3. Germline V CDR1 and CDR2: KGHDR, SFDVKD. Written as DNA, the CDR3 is TGTGCCACCAGTGCGGGGACAGGGGGCCATGAGCAGTTCTTC. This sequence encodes CATSAGTGGHEQFF.

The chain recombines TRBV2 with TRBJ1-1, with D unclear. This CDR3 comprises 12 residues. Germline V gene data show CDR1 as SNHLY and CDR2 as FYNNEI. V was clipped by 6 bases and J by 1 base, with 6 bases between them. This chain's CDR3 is CASSRQNTEAFF. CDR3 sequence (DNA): TGTGCCAGCAGCCGACAGAACACTGAAGCTTTCTTT.

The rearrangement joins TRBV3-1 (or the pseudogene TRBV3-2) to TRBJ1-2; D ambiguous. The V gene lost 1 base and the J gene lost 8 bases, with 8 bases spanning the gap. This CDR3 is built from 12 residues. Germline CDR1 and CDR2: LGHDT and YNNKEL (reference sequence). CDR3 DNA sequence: TGTGCCAGCAGCCAAGTGGAGAGGGGCTACACCTTC. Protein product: CASSQVERGYTF.

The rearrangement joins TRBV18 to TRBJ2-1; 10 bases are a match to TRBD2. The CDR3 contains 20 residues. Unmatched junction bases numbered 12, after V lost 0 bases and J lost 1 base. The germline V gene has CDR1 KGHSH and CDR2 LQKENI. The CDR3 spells CASSPPESSGRAESYNEQFF. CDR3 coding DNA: TGTGCCAGCTCACCACCGGAATCAAGCGGGAGGGCCGAATCCTACAATGAGCAGTTCTTC. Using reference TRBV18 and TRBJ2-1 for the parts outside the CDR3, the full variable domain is NAGVMQNPRHLVRRRGQEARLRCSPMKGHSHVYWYRQLPEEGLKFMVYLQKENIIDESGMPKERFSAEFPKEGPSILRIQQVVRGDSAAYFCASSPPESSGRAESYNEQFFGPGTRLTVL.

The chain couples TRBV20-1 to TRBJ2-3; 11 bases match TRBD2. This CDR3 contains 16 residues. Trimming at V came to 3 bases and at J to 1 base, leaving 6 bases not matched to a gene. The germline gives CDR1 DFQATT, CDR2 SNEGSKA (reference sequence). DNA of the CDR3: TGCAGTGCTAGTCGCCTAGCGGGAGGTGGCACAGATACGCAGTATTTT. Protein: CSASRLAGGGTDTQYF.

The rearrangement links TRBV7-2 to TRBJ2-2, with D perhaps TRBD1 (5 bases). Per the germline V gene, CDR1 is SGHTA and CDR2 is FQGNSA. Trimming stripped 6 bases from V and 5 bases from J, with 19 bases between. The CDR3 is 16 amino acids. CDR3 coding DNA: TGTGCCAGCAGATATAATCAGGGTGTTTGGACCGGGGAGCTGTTTTTT. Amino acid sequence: CASRYNQGVWTGELFF.

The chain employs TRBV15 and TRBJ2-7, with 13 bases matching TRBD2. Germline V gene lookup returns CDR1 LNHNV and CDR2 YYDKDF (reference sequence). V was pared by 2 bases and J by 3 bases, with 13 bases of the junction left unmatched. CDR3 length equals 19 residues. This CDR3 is CATSRPPSGLAGVSYEQYF. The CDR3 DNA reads TGTGCCACCAGCAGACCTCCTTCCGGACTAGCGGGAGTTAGCTACGAGCAGTACTTC.

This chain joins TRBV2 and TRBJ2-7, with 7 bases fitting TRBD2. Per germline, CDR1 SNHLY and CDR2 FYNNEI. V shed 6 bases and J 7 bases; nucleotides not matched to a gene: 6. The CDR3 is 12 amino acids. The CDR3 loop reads CASRGGSMEQYF. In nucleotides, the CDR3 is TGTGCCAGCAGGGGGGGGTCAATGGAGCAGTACTTC.

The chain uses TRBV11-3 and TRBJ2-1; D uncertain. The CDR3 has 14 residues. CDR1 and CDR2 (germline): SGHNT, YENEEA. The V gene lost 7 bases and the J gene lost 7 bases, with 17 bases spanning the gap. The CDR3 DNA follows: TGTGCCAGCACCTACCGAGGATTCTGGAATGAGCAGTTCTTC. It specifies CASTYRGFWNEQFF.